These 2 T cell receptor beta chains were sequenced from one sample in a study of shared clonotypes between healthy human individuals. Data came from immunoSEQ multiplex PCR; TCRdb stores just in-frame clones and leaves some out. In the table there are 1,500,000 or so clones, roughly 98.5% of which are singletons. Sequenced: naive CD4+ T cells sorted from blood. Subset of the sample: CD45RA+ positively selected. All receptors come from a man aged 30 to 39 in good health.

This sequence joins TRBV7-2 and TRBJ2-7; 9 bases align to TRBD1. The trim removed 1 base at V and 4 bases at J, leaving 5 bases unmatched. CDR3 length: 15 amino acids. Germline values: CDR1 SGHTA, CDR2 FQGNSA. The CDR3 nucleotides are TGTGCCAGCAGCTTAGGGACAGGGGTCCCTTACGAGCAGTACTTC. Translating gives CASSLGTGVPYEQYF.

The chain employs TRBV20-1 and TRBJ2-5; D uncertain. The CDR3 is 11 amino acids. Germline V gene lookup returns CDR1 DFQATT and CDR2 SNEGSKA (reference sequence). The ends were cut back, 5 bases at V and 5 bases at J, with 9 bases in the middle. The chain's CDR3 is CSALTGETQYF. CDR3 coding DNA: TGCAGTGCTCTCACTGGGGAGACCCAGTACTTC.